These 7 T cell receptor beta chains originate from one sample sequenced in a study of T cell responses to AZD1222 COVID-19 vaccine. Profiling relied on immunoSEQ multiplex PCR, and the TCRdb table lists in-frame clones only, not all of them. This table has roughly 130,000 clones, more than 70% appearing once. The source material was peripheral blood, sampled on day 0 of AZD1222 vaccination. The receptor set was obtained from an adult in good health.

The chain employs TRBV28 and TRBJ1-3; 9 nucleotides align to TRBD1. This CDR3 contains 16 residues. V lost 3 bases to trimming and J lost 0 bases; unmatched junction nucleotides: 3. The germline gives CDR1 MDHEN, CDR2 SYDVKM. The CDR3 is CASSLRTGDSGNTIYF. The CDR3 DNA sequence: TGTGCCAGCAGTTTGCGGACAGGGGACTCTGGAAACACCATATATTTT.

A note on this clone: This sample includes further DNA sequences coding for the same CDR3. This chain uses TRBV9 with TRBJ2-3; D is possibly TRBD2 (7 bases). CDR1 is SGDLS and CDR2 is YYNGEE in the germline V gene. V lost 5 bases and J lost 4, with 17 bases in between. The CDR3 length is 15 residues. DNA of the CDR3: TGTGCCAGCAGTTACGGGGGGCTAGCGTCAGATACGCAGTATTTT. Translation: CASSYGGLASDTQYF.

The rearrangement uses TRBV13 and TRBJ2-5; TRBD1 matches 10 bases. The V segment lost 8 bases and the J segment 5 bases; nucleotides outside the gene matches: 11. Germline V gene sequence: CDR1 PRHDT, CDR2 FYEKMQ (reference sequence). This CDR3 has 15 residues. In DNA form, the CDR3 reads TGTGCCAGCGGATTGATGACAGGGGGCGGGGAGACCCAGTACTTC. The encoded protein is CASGLMTGGGETQYF. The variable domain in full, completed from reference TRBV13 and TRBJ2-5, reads AAGVIQSPRHLIKEKRETATLKCYPIPRHDTVYWYQQGPGQDPQFLISFYEKMQSDKGSIPDRFSAQQFSDYHSELNMSSLELGDSALYFCASGLMTGGGETQYFGPGTRLLVL.

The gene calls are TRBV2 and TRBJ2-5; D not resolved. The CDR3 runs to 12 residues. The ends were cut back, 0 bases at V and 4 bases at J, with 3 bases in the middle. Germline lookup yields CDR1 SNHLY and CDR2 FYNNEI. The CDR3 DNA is TGTGCCAGCAGTGAAGCAGCAGAGACCCAGTACTTC. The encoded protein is CASSEAAETQYF.

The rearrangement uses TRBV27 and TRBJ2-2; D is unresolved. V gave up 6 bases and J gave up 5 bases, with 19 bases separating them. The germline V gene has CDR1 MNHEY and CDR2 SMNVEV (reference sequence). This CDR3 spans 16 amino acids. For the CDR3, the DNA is TGTGCCAGCAGCAACCCGGACGGCTTTGGAACCGGGGAGCTGTTTTTT. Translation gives CASSNPDGFGTGELFF.

The CDR3 DNA sequence: TGTGCCTGGCGCTCCCAAGGGACACCTATTCGCCCCTATGGCTACACCTTC. Its translation: CAWRSQGTPIRPYGYTF. The J gene is TRBJ1-2, the V gene TRBV30, with D possibly TRBD1 on 6 matching bases. Looked up from germline, CDR1 is GTSNPN and CDR2 is SVGIG (reference sequence). The CDR3 has 17 residues. V lost 5 bases to trimming and J lost 4 bases, with 26 bases between them.

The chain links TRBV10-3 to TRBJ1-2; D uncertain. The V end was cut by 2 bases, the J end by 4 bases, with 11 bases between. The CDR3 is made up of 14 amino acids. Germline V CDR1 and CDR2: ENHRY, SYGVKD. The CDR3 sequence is CAISEAQVTYGYTF. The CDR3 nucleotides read TGTGCCATCAGTGAGGCGCAGGTAACCTATGGCTACACCTTC.